The 25 T cell receptor beta chains presented below share a single source sample, sequenced in a study of blood T cell repertoires in COVID-19. Profiling relied on immunoSEQ multiplex PCR, and the TCRdb table lists in-frame clones only, not all of them. The sample has roughly 93,000 clones, over 70% seen once. The sequenced sample was peripheral blood. The receptors stem from a woman older than 75 with acute or convalescent COVID-19.

Comments on this clone: Other DNA sequences in this sample translate to the same CDR3. The gene calls are TRBV3-1 (or the pseudogene TRBV3-2) and TRBJ1-3; D unresolved. The CDR3 spans 13 residues. Per germline, CDR1 LGHDT and CDR2 YNNKEL (reference sequence). The V gene lost 1 base and the J gene lost 4 bases, with 5 bases spanning the gap. CDR3 in DNA: TGTGCCAGCAGCCAAGGCGGGGGAAACACCATATATTTT. Its translation is CASSQGGGNTIYF.

This clone was seen a few times. Other nucleotide sequences from this sample produce the same CDR3. The J gene is TRBJ1-2, the V gene TRBV28; D is unclear. CDR1 and CDR2 from the germline V gene are MDHEN and SYDVKM. The CDR3 sequence is 12 residues long. V was cut by 2 bases and J by 5 bases, with 6 bases left in between. CDR3 bases: TGTGCCAGCAGTTTAGGCGGATATGGCTACACCTTC. It is translated as CASSLGGYGYTF.

This rearrangement joins TRBV19 to TRBJ1-5; 8 bases map to TRBD1. Trimming at V came to 5 bases and at J to 4 bases, leaving 7 bases not matched to a gene. CDR1 is LNHDA and CDR2 is SQIVND in the germline V gene (reference sequence). The CDR3 has 15 amino acids. The CDR3 coding sequence is TGTGCCAGTAGTGCCACAGGGGGACCAAATCAGCCCCAGCATTTT. Its protein product is CASSATGGPNQPQHF.

The chain couples TRBV2 to TRBJ2-2; TRBD1 is a possible D gene (6 bases). The CDR3 has 15 residues. The germline V and J ends were trimmed by 4 bases and 8 bases, with 17 bases remaining between them. The germline CDR1 and CDR2 sequences are SNHLY and FYNNEI. This CDR3 is CASSGQGYFLGELFF. The CDR3 DNA follows: TGTGCCAGCAGTGGGCAGGGGTATTTTCTGGGGGAGCTGTTTTTT.

The chain joins TRBV6-1 to TRBJ1-1; a possible D gene is TRBD1 (5 bases). The CDR3 covers 15 residues. V dropped 2 bases and J dropped 8 bases, with 18 bases sitting between them. Germline-derived CDR1 and CDR2 are MNHNS and SASEGT. The CDR3 spells CASSERVGGKPEAFF. The CDR3 DNA sequence: TGTGCCAGCAGTGAAAGGGTGGGGGGAAAGCCCGAAGCTTTCTTT.

The CDR3 loop reads CASSPRRGLYEQYF. CDR3 coding DNA: TGTGCCAGCAGCCCACGAAGGGGGCTATACGAGCAGTACTTC. This rearrangement joins TRBV9 to TRBJ2-7; 7 nucleotides line up with TRBD1. After removal of 4 bases from V and 4 bases from J, the junction contained 8 bases not matched to a gene. CDR1 and CDR2 (germline): SGDLS, YYNGEE. This CDR3 is built from 14 residues.

The chain has TRBV7-8 and TRBJ2-7; D ambiguous. Germline loops: CDR1 SGHVS, CDR2 FQNEAQ. CDR3 length equals 14 residues. With 3 bases removed from V and 5 bases from J, the gap between germline ends came to 14 bases. CDR3 amino acids: CASSLLSGSHEQYF. For the CDR3, the DNA is TGTGCCAGCAGCTTGTTGTCCGGGTCGCACGAGCAGTACTTC.

This chain joins TRBV11-2 and TRBJ2-3, with TRBD2 matching over 11 bases. With V trimmed by 6 bases and J by 2 bases, 7 bases remained unmatched. This CDR3 region has 16 residues. Germline values: CDR1 SGHAT, CDR2 FQNNGV. The CDR3 bases are TGTGCCAGCAGTCAAACTAGCGGGAGATCCACAGATACGCAGTATTTT. This codes for CASSQTSGRSTDTQYF.

V and J are TRBV7-6 and TRBJ2-3; 11 bases are a match to TRBD1. The CDR3 runs 13 residues. Germline CDR1 is SGHVS and CDR2 is FNYEAQ. Trimming cost V 9 bases and J 1 base; bases outside gene matches: 0. The CDR3 DNA reads TGTGCCAGGGGACAGGGGGGCACAGATACGCAGTATTTT. Translation: CARGQGGTDTQYF.

This CDR3 is CASSPSGTGGYEQYF. In DNA, the CDR3 is TGTGCCAGCAGCCCTTCCGGGACAGGGGGCTACGAGCAGTACTTC. This chain links TRBV28 with TRBJ2-7; the match to TRBD1 covers 11 bases. V lost 6 bases and J lost 3; bases outside the gene matches: 7. Germline CDR1 and CDR2: MDHEN and SYDVKM. The CDR3 loop spans 15 amino acids.

The rearrangement joins TRBV27 to TRBJ2-3; D is ambiguous. The V end lost 5 bases, the J end lost 4 bases, and 10 bases lay between the germline ends. Germline V CDR1 and CDR2: MNHEY, SMNVEV (reference sequence). The CDR3 totals 13 residues. The DNA of the CDR3 is TGTGCCAGCAGTACCCTCAGCGCAGATACGCAGTATTTT. This codes for CASSTLSADTQYF.

This clone appeared a single time. The V and J genes are TRBV2 and TRBJ2-3, with D tentatively TRBD1 (5 bases). Trimming cost V 2 bases and J 0 bases, with 21 bases left between them. This CDR3 is 19 amino acids long. Per germline, CDR1 SNHLY and CDR2 FYNNEI. CDR3: CASSEPQGWAQASTDTQYF. As DNA, the CDR3 is TGTGCCAGCAGTGAACCGCAGGGCTGGGCCCAAGCCAGCACAGATACGCAGTATTTT.

The chain uses TRBV28 and TRBJ1-5; 9 bases are shared with TRBD1. The V and J ends lost 4 bases and 6 bases, in that order; junction bases with no gene match: 7. The CDR3 contains 15 residues. Germline values: CDR1 MDHEN, CDR2 SYDVKM. CDR3 nucleotides: TGTGCCAGCAGTTACCGCGGGACAGGGAGTCAGCCCCAGCATTTT. The encoded protein is CASSYRGTGSQPQHF.

J is TRBJ1-1 and V is TRBV18; D unclear. The V gene's germline CDR1 is KGHSH and CDR2 LQKENI. The length of the CDR3 is 14 residues. V shed 5 bases and J shed 1 base, with 11 bases lying between them. Here the CDR3 DNA reads TGTGCCAGCTCAACACAGCCTACGAACACTGAAGCTTTCTTT. The encoded protein is CASSTQPTNTEAFF.

The gene calls are TRBV4-3 and TRBJ1-3; D perhaps matches TRBD1 (5 bases). The CDR3 has 18 amino acids. Germline V gene sequence: CDR1 LGHNA, CDR2 YSLEER. Trimming shortened V by 4 bases and J by 0 bases, and 19 bases separated the two germline ends. The CDR3 loop reads CASSLGLSRGSSGNTIYF. Here the CDR3 DNA reads TGCGCCAGCAGCCTCGGATTAAGCCGGGGGTCCTCTGGAAACACCATATATTTT.

The J gene is TRBJ1-4, the V gene TRBV28; 10 nucleotides agree with TRBD1. The junction had 5 bases not matched to a gene; V was cut back by 4 bases and J by 0 bases. The CDR3 has 17 amino acids. Germline loops: CDR1 MDHEN, CDR2 SYDVKM. DNA of the CDR3: TGTGCCAGCAGTTGGGACAGGGGCTCGGCAACTAATGAAAAACTGTTTTTT. Amino acids: CASSWDRGSATNEKLFF.

Concerning this clone itself: This CDR3 is also generated by other DNA sequences in the sample. The chain carries TRBV6-2 or TRBV6-3 and TRBJ1-4; D not certain. CDR1 is MNHEY and CDR2 is SVGEGT in the germline V gene. This CDR3 spans 15 amino acids. V was pared by 1 base and J by 5 bases, with 11 bases between. As DNA, the CDR3 is TGTGCCAGCAGTTACTTGGGCCAGAACAATGAAAAACTGTTTTTT. This gives the protein CASSYLGQNNEKLFF.

The rearrangement uses TRBV7-8 and TRBJ2-6, with D possibly being TRBD1 (6 bases). The CDR3 runs to 12 residues. Looked up from germline, CDR1 is SGHVS and CDR2 is FQNEAQ. V was clipped by 5 bases and J by 11 bases, with 10 bases between them. The CDR3: CASSAYRDVLTF. The CDR3 DNA follows: TGTGCCAGCAGCGCCTACAGGGACGTCCTGACTTTC.

The rearrangement joins TRBV29-1 to TRBJ2-1; a weak D match, TRBD1 (6 bases). The CDR3 sequence is 14 residues long. V lost 6 bases, J lost 11 bases, and 23 bases lay in between. CDR1 and CDR2 from the germline V gene are SQVTM and ANQGSEA. The CDR3 region is CSVLPNDQGLKQFF. The DNA of the CDR3 is TGCAGCGTCCTCCCGAACGATCAGGGGCTCAAGCAGTTCTTC.

This chain uses TRBV7-2 with TRBJ1-1, with D maybe TRBD1 (5 bases). The CDR3 has 14 residues. V was pared by 6 bases and J by 0 bases, with 11 bases between. CDR1 SGHTA and CDR2 FQGNSA come from the germline V gene. This CDR3 reads CASSPGGLNTEAFF. The CDR3 coding sequence is TGTGCCAGCAGTCCGGGGGGATTGAACACTGAAGCTTTCTTT.

This clone was picked up a small number of times. V and J are TRBV10-1 and TRBJ2-7, with a possible D match to TRBD1 (5 bases). Looked up from germline, CDR1 is WNHNN and CDR2 is SYGVQD (reference sequence). The CDR3 length is 13 residues. Trimming removed 0 bases from V and 6 bases from J, with 9 bases in between. CDR3 sequence (DNA): TGCGCCAGCAGTGAGTCGCTAGGGGCCGAGCAGTACGTC. Its translation: CASSESLGAEQYV.

In DNA, the CDR3 is TGCGCCAGCAGCTCGGGACAGGGTAACACCGGGGAGCTGTTTTTT. This sequence encodes CASSSGQGNTGELFF. The rearrangement joins TRBV5-1 to TRBJ2-2; 9 positions match TRBD1. Germline-derived CDR1 and CDR2 are SGHRS and YFSETQ. Unmatched junction bases numbered 2, after V lost 3 bases and J lost 2 bases. CDR3 length equals 15 residues.

The CDR3 loop is CASTPQGARLTGELFF. The CDR3 DNA follows: TGTGCCAGCACGCCACAGGGGGCGCGGTTAACCGGGGAGCTGTTTTTT. The chain recombines TRBV5-6 with TRBJ2-2; 9 bases are a match to TRBD1. Germline V gene sequence: CDR1 SGHDT, CDR2 YYEEEE. The CDR3 is made up of 16 amino acids. Trimming took 6 bases from V and 5 from J; bases not matched to a gene: 11.

This chain joins TRBV28 and TRBJ1-1; D gene unclear. V was trimmed by 5 bases and J by 6 bases, leaving 10 bases between them. CDR1 is MDHEN, CDR2 SYDVKM, per germline. The CDR3 runs to 12 residues. The CDR3 loop is CASSASRAEAFF. CDR3 bases: TGTGCCAGCAGTGCGTCCCGGGCTGAAGCTTTCTTT. Complete variable domain (other parts from reference TRBV28 and TRBJ1-1): DVKVTQSSRYLVKRTGEKVFLECVQDMDHENMFWYRQDPGLGLRLIYFSYDVKMKEKGDIPEGYSVSREKKERFSLILESASTNQTSMYLCASSASRAEAFFGQGTRLTVV.

The CDR3 is CASSAVPYNEQFF. CDR3 sequence (DNA): TGCGCCAGCAGCGCGGTCCCCTACAATGAGCAGTTCTTC. This chain joins TRBV5-1 and TRBJ2-1; no clear D. The CDR3 extends over 13 amino acids. CDR1 SGHRS and CDR2 YFSETQ come from the germline V gene. Trimming removed 4 bases at V and 2 bases at J, with 7 bases between.